These T cell receptor beta chains were read from a single sample in a study of TIL therapy for anti-PD-1-resistant metastatic lung cancer. Some clones are missing from TCRdb's copy, which holds only in-frame ones; the method was immunoSEQ multiplex PCR. The sample has tens of thousands of clones, about 86% seen once; the top ten hold less than 6%. Here the sequenced sample was blood, taken at baseline. The receptors derive from a person aged 25 to 85 with non-small cell lung cancer. The CDR3 runs from the conserved cysteine through the conserved F or W. D genes are given only for firm matches. Clone size, where shown, is once, few, many, or a class for clones that have expanded.

d_call,clone_size,j_call,v_call,cdr3_nt,cdr3_aa
-,-,TRBJ2-7,TRBV20-1,TGCAGTGCCACTCATCCCTACGAGCAGTACTTC,CSATHPYEQYF
-,once,TRBJ2-3,TRBV11-2,TGTGCCAGCGCACAGGGGGGGACAGATACGCAGTATTTT,CASAQGGTDTQYF
-,-,TRBJ2-2,TRBV27,TGTGCCAGCAGGGGCCAGGGAAGAAACACCGGGGAGCTGTTTTTT,CASRGQGRNTGELFF
-,-,TRBJ2-2,TRBV6-6,TGTGCCAGCAGTTCACAAGGCGGTGCCGGGGAGCTGTTTTTT,CASSSQGGAGELFF
TRBD2,-,TRBJ2-1,TRBV7-3,TGTGCCAGCAGCTTACTAGCGGGAAGGGGGGAGCAGTTCTTC,CASSLLAGRGEQFF
TRBD2,-,TRBJ2-1,TRBV19,TGTGCCAGTAGTATACTAGCGGGGGGGCCTTACAATGAGCAGTTCTTC,CASSILAGGPYNEQFF
-,-,TRBJ2-1,TRBV24-1,TGTGCCACCAGTGACGGTGGACGACACGACTACAATGAGCAGTTCTTC,CATSDGGRHDYNEQFF
-,-,TRBJ2-1,TRBV24-1,TGTGCCACCAGTGACCTGGCCGGAGTTTACAATGAGCAGTTCTTC,CATSDLAGVYNEQFF
-,-,TRBJ2-2,TRBV5-1,TGCGCCAGCAGCTTGGAGGGGGCCGGGGAGCTGTTTTTT,CASSLEGAGELFF
-,once,TRBJ1-3,TRBV5-6,TGTGCCAGCAGCTGGGCCGGGGCTGGAAACACCATATATTTT,CASSWAGAGNTIYF
-,-,TRBJ2-7,TRBV21-1,TGTGCCAGCAGCAAAGCCCCCGGGACAGGCGCGGACTACGAGCAGTACTTC,CASSKAPGTGADYEQYF
-,-,TRBJ2-1,TRBV28,TGTGCCAGTGGTGGGGGGAAAGGAGTTAATGAGCAGTTCTTC,CASGGGKGVNEQFF
TRBD1,-,TRBJ1-2,TRBV30,TGTGCCTGGAGTGGGCAGGGGGCGGGCTACACCTTC,CAWSGQGAGYTF
-,-,TRBJ2-1,TRBV27,TGTGCCAGCATCAGAATGGGGGACCGCTCCTACAATGAGCAGTTCTTC,CASIRMGDRSYNEQFF
-,-,TRBJ1-5,TRBV6-4,TGTGCCAGCAGTGAACAGCAGGGGCAGCCCCAGCATTTT,CASSEQQGQPQHF
-,-,TRBJ1-1,TRBV4-2,TGTGCCAGCAGCCAAGAAAGGGAAAGTACTGAAGCTTTCTTT,CASSQERESTEAFF
-,-,TRBJ1-4,TRBV18,TGTGCCAGCTCGCCACAGCTGGAAGCTAATGAAAAACTGTTTTTT,CASSPQLEANEKLFF
TRBD2,-,TRBJ2-3,TRBV11-1,TGTGCCAGCAGCTTAGCGTGGCTAGCGGGTTCAGATACGCAGTATTTT,CASSLAWLAGSDTQYF
-,-,TRBJ2-5,TRBV30,TGTGCCTGGAGTAAGGCCCCTGGGGAGACCCAGTACTTC,CAWSKAPGETQYF
-,-,TRBJ2-6,TRBV3-1/TRBV3-2,TGTGCCAGCAGCCAAGGAGCTGGGCGGTCTGGCGCCAACGTCCTGACTTTC,CASSQGAGRSGANVLTF
TRBD1,-,TRBJ2-7,TRBV27,TGTGCCAGCAGTTCTACCGGGACAGCAAAATACGAGCAGTACTTC,CASSSTGTAKYEQYF
TRBD2,-,TRBJ2-7,TRBV27,TGTGCCAGCAGTCTCATAGCGGGGAACCCCTACGAGCAGTACTTC,CASSLIAGNPYEQYF
-,-,TRBJ1-2,TRBV7-9,TGTGCCAGCAGCTTAGCAGGGGGCTACACCTTC,CASSLAGGYTF
TRBD2,-,TRBJ2-7,TRBV6-1,TGTGCCAGCAGTGAAGTTGGGGGGGTAAGCGAGCAGTACTTC,CASSEVGGVSEQYF
TRBD1,-,TRBJ1-5,TRBV15,TGTGCCACCAGCAGAGGTACCGGGACAGGCCCTTCACTTAGCAATCAGCCCCAGCATTTT,CATSRGTGTGPSLSNQPQHF
TRBD1,-,TRBJ1-6,TRBV25-1,TGTGCCAGCCAGGACAGGAGCTCCTATAATTCACCCCTCCACTTT,CASQDRSSYNSPLHF
-,few,TRBJ1-1,TRBV5-8,TGTGCCAGCAGCCCAAGGGGGTACACTGAAGCTTTCTTT,CASSPRGYTEAFF
-,-,TRBJ1-1,TRBV6-6,TGTGCCAGCAGCATCATGGGGGGGACTGAAGCTTTCTTT,CASSIMGGTEAFF
TRBD2,-,TRBJ2-1,TRBV10-3,TGTGCCATCAGTCCTCAACTAGCGGGAGGGCCTAATGAGCAGTTCTTC,CAISPQLAGGPNEQFF
-,-,TRBJ2-2,TRBV5-6,TGTGCCAGCAGCCTGGCTGGAGGGGATGGGAACCTCGGGGAGCTGTTTTTT,CASSLAGGDGNLGELFF
-,once,TRBJ2-7,TRBV28,TGTGCCAGCAGCAACTCGGGGGCAGGGGAGGACGAGCAGTACTTC,CASSNSGAGEDEQYF
-,-,TRBJ2-3,TRBV23-1,TGCGCCAGCAGTCACCCCGCAGGGGTTCGAGATACGCAGTATTTT,CASSHPAGVRDTQYF
TRBD2,-,TRBJ2-1,TRBV9,TGTGCCAGCAGCGTAGTTAGCGGGGGTAGCAATGAGCAGTTCTTC,CASSVVSGGSNEQFF
-,-,TRBJ2-3,TRBV27,TGTGCCAGCAGTTTATTACAGGGAAGCTTTTTGAGCACAGATACGCAGTATTTT,CASSLLQGSFLSTDTQYF
-,-,TRBJ1-6,TRBV4-1,TGCGCCAGCATGGTTAGCGAGAGCTCCTATAATTCACCCCTCCACTTT,CASMVSESSYNSPLHF
-,-,TRBJ2-4,TRBV9,TGTGCCAGCAGCCCTCGCGGTGGGTCTCAGGCCAAAAACATTCAGTACTTC,CASSPRGGSQAKNIQYF
-,-,TRBJ2-7,TRBV28,TGTGCCAGCAGCTTCAACTTGGGGGCACTTTACTCCTACGAGCAGTACTTC,CASSFNLGALYSYEQYF
-,-,TRBJ1-2,TRBV20-1,TGCAGCTCTCCGGCCCCGTCGGGCTACACCTTC,CSSPAPSGYTF
-,-,TRBJ2-7,TRBV7-2,TGTGCCAGCAGCCTCGCCCCACAGGGGACTAGCTCCTACGAGCAGTACTTC,CASSLAPQGTSSYEQYF